This T cell receptor (beta chain) derives from a study of blood T cell repertoires in COVID-19. This CDR3 is 17 amino acids long. V shed 6 bases, J shed 0 bases, and the junction held 5 bases outside the gene matches. The V gene's germline CDR1 is ENHRY and CDR2 SYGVKD. The table came from immunoSEQ multiplex PCR; TCRdb's copy has only in-frame clones and leaves some out. The sample carries approximately 200,000 clones, around 89% recorded once. The rearrangement links TRBV10-3 to TRBJ2-6; 10 bases fit TRBD1. The clonotype was recovered from a young man who had recovered from COVID-19. The sample was PBMCs or T cells enriched from blood (not recorded which). The CDR3 DNA sequence: TGTGCCATCAGACCGGGACAGGGGAACTCTGGGGCCAACGTCCTGACTTTC. Translated, it gives CAIRPGQGNSGANVLTF.